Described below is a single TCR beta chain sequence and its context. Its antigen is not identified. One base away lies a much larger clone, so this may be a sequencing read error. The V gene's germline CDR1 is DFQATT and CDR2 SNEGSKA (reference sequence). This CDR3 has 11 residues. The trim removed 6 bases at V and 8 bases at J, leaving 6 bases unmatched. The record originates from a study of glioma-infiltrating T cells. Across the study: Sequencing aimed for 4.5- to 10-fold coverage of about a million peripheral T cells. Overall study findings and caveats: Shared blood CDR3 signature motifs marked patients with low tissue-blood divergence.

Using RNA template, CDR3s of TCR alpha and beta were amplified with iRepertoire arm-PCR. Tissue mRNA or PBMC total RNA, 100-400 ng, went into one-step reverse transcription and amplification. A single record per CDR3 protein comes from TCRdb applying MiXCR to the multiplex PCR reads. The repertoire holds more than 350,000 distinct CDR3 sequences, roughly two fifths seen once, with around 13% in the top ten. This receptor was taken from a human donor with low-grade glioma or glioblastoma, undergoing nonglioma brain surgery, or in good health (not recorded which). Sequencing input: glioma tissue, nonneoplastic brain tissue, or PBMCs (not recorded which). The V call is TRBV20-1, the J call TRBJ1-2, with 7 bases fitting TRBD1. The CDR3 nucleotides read TGCAGTGCCCGGGACAGTATAGGCTACACCTTC. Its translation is CSARDSIGYTF.